Here is one T cell receptor beta chain with its context. Its antigen is not known. TCRdb fed the RT-PCR reads into MiXCR, producing one record per CDR3 protein. The table shows over 100 distinct CDR3 sequences, with around 60% occurring only once. This entry comes from a study of yellow fever vaccine responses in identical twins. Findings and caveats of the study: Twins reportedly mounted vaccine T cell responses that seemed partly convergent, partly personalized.

The receptor comes from a young woman who received the yellow fever vaccine. Specimen: T cells from blood (PBMCs), unsorted or a sorted subset (not recorded which), collected before or after yellow fever vaccination (not recorded which).

The DNA of the CDR3 is TGTGCCAGCAACCCCACGGGCGGATACGAGCAGTACTTC. It translates to CASNPTGGYEQYF. The chain joins TRBV11-2 to TRBJ2-7; D ambiguous. The germline V gene has CDR1 SGHAT and CDR2 FQNNGV. Trimming pared 7 bases from V and 4 bases from J, leaving 14 bases between. The CDR3 loop spans 13 amino acids.